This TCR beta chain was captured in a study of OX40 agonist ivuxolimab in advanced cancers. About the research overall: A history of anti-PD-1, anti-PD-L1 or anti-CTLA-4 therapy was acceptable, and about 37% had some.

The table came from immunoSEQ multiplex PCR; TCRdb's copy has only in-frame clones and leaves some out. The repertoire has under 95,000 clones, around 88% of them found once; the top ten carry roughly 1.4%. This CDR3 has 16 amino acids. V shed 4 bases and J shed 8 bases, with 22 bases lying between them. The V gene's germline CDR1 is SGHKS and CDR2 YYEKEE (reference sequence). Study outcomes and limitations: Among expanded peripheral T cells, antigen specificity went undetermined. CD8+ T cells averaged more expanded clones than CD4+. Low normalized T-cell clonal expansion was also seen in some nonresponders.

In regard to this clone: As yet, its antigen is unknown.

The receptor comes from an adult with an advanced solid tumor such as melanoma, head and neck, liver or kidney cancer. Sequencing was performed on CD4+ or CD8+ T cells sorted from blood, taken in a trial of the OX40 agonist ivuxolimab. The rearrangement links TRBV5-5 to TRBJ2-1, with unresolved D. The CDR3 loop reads CASSPSVSSLRDEQFF. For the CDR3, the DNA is TGTGCCAGCAGCCCGTCTGTGTCCTCACTTCGCGATGAGCAGTTCTTC.